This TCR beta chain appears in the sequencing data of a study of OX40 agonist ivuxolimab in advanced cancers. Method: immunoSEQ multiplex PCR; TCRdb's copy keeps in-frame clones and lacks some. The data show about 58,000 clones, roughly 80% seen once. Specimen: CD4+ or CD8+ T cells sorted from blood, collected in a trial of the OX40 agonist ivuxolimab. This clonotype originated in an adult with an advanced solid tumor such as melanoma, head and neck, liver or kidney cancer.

CDR3 amino acids: CASSRLAGDPYNEQFF. The CDR3 DNA sequence: TGCGCCAGCAGCCGACTAGCGGGAGATCCCTACAATGAGCAGTTCTTC. This chain joins TRBV4-3 and TRBJ2-1, with 12 bases aligning to TRBD2. The germline gives CDR1 LGHNA, CDR2 YSLEER. J was trimmed by 2 bases and V by 4 bases; bases with no gene match: 3. The CDR3 sequence is 16 residues long.